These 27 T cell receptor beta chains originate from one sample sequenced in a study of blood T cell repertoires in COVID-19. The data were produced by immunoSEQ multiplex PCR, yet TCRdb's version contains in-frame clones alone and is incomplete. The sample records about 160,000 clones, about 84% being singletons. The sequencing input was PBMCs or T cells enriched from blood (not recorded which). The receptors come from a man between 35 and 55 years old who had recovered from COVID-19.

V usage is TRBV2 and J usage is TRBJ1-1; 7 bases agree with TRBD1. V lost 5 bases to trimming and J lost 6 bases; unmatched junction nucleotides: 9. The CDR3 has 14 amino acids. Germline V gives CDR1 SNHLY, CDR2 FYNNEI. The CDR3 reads CASSNQGQAPEAFF. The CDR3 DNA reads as TGTGCCAGCAGTAACCAAGGACAGGCCCCTGAAGCTTTCTTT.

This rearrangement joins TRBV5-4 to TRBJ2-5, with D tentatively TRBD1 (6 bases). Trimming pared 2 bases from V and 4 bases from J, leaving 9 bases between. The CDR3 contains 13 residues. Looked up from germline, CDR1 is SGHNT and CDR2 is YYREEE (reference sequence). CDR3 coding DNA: TGTGCCAGCAGCTTCCGGACAGTAGAGACCCAGTACTTC. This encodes CASSFRTVETQYF.

CDR3 in amino acids: CASSSGVYNEQFF. CDR3 sequence (DNA): TGTGCCAGCAGCTCCGGGGTTTACAATGAGCAGTTCTTC. The chain recombines TRBV7-3 with TRBJ2-1; a possible D gene is TRBD2 (5 bases). Germline-derived CDR1 and CDR2 are SGHTA and FQGTGA. V was cut by 4 bases and J by 4 bases, with 8 bases left in between. This CDR3 region has 13 residues.

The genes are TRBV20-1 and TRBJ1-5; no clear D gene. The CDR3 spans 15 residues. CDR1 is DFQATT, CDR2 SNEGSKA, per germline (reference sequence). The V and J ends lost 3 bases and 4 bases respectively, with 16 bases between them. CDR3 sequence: CSASSDTYLNQPQHF. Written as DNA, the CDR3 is TGCAGTGCTAGTAGTGACACATATCTGAATCAGCCCCAGCATTTT.

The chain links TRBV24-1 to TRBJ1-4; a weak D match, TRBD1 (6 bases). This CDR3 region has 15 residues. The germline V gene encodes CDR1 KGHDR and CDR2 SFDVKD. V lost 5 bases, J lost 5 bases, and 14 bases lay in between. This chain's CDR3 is CATSGSGAINEKLFF. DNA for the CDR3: TGTGCCACCAGTGGCTCAGGGGCGATAAATGAAAAACTGTTTTTT.

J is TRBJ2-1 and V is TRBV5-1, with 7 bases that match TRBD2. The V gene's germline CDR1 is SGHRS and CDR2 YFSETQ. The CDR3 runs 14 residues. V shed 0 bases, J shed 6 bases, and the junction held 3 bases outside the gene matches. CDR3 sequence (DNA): TGCGCCAGCAGCTTGGAGGCTAGCGGCAATGAGCAGTTCTTC. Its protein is CASSLEASGNEQFF. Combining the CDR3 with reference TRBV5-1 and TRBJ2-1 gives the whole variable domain KAGVTQTPRYLIKTRGQQVTLSCSPISGHRSVSWYQQTPGQGLQFLFEYFSETQRNKGNFPGRFSGRQFSNSRSEMNVSTLELGDSALYLCASSLEASGNEQFFGPGTRLTVL.

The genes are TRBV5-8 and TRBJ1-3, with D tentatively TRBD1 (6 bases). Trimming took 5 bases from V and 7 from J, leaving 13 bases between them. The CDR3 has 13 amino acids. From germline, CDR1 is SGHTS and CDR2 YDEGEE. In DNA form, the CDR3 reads TGTGCCAGCAGGCTCACAGGGAGTAACACCATATATTTT. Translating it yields CASRLTGSNTIYF.

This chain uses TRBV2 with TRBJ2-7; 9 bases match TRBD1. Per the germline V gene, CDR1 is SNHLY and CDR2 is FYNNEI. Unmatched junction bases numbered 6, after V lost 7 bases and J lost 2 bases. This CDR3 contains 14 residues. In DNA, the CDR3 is TGTGCCAGCATCCGGGGACAGGGAACCTACGAGCAGTACTTC. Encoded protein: CASIRGQGTYEQYF.

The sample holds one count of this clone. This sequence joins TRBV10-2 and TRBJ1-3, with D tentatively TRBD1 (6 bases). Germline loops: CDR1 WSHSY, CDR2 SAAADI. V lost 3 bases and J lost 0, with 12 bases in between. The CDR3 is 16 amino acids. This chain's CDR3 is CASSDRGTLSGNTIYF. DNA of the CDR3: TGCGCCAGCAGTGACCGAGGGACACTCTCTGGAAACACCATATATTTT.

The CDR3 sequence: CASLAGAYNEQFF. The CDR3 DNA reads TGTGCCAGCCTAGCGGGGGCCTACAATGAGCAGTTCTTC. The V gene is TRBV7-9, the J gene TRBJ2-1; 10 bases fit TRBD2. This CDR3 has 13 amino acids. The germline gives CDR1 SEHNR, CDR2 FQNEAQ (reference sequence). Trimming at V came to 8 bases and at J to 2 bases, leaving 0 bases not matched to a gene.

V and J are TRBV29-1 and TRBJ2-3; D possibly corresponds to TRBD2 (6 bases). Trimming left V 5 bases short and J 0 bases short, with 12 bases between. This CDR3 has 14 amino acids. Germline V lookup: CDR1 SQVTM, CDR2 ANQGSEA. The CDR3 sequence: CSVSTSRSTDTQYF. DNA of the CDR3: TGCAGCGTTTCTACTAGCCGTAGCACAGATACGCAGTATTTT.

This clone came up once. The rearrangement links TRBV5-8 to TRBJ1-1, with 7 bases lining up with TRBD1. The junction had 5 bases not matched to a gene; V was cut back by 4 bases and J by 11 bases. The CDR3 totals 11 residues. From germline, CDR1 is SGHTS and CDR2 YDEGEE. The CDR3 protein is CASSRTGAAFF. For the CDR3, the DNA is TGTGCCAGCAGCCGCACAGGGGCGGCTTTCTTT.

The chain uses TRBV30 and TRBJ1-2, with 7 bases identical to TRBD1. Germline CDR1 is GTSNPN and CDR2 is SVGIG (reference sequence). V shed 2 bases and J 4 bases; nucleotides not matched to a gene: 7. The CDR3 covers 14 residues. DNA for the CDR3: TGTGCCTGGAGTTCCGGGACAGATGCCTATGGCTACACCTTC. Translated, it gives CAWSSGTDAYGYTF.

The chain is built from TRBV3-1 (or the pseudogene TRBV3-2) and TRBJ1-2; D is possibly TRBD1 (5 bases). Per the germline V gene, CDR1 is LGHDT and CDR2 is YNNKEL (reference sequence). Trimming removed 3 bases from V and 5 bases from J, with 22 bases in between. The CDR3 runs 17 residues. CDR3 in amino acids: CASSQSRRDSRWYGYTF. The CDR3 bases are TGTGCCAGCAGCCAGTCCCGCCGGGACTCTCGTTGGTATGGCTACACCTTC.

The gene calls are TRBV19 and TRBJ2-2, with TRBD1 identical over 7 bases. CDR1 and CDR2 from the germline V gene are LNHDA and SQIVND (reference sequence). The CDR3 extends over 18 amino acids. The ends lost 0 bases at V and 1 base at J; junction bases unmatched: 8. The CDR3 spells CASSIDRNRGMNTGELFF. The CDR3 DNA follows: TGTGCCAGTAGTATAGATCGGAACAGGGGAATGAACACCGGGGAGCTGTTTTTT.

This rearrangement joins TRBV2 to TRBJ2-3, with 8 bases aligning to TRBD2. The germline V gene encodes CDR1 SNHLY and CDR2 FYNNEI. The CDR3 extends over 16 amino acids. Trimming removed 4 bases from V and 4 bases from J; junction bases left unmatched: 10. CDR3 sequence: CASSGGTSVGSDTQYF. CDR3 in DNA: TGTGCCAGCAGTGGCGGGACTAGTGTAGGGTCAGATACGCAGTATTTT.

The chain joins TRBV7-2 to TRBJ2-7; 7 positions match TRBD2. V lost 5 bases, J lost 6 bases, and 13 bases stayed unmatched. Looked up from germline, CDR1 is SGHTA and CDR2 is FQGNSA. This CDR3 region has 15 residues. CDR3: CASSPARGKGSEQYF. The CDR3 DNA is TGTGCCAGCAGCCCTGCGCGGGGGAAGGGGAGCGAGCAGTACTTC.

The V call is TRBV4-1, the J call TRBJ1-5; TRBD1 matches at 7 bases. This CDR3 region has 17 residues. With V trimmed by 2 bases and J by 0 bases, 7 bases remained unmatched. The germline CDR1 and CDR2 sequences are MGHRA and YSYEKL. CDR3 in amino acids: CASSQLRTGYSNQPQHF. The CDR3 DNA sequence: TGCGCCAGCAGCCAACTCCGGACAGGATATAGCAATCAGCCCCAGCATTTT.

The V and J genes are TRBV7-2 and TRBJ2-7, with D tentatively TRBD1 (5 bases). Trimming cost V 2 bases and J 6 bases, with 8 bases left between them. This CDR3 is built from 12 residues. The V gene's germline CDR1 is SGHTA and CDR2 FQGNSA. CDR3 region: CASSLIRAEQYF. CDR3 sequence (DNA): TGTGCCAGCAGCTTAATCAGGGCCGAGCAGTACTTC.

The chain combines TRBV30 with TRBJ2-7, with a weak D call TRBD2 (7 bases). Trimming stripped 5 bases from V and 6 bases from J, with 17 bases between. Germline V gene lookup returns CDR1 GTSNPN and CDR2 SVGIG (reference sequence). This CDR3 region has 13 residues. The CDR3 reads CAWGPYAGAEQYV. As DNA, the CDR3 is TGTGCCTGGGGACCCTACGCGGGGGCCGAGCAGTACGTC.

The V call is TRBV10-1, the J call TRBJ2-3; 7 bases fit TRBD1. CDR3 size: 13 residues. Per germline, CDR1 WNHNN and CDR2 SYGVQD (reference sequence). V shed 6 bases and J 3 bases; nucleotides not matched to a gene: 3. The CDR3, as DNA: TGCGCCAGCAGCTCACAGGGGACAGATACGCAGTATTTT. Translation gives CASSSQGTDTQYF.

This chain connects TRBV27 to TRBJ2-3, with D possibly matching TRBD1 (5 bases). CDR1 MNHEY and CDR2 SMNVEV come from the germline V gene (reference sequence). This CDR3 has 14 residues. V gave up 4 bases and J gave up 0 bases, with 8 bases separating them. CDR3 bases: TGTGCCAGCAGTTCCAGGGTTAGCACAGATACGCAGTATTTT. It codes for CASSSRVSTDTQYF.

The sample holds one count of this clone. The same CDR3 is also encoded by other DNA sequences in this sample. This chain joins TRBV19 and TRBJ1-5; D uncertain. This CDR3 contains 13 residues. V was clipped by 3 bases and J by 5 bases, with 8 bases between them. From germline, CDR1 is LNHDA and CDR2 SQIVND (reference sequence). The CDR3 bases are TGTGCCAGTAGTATTTCGAGAGATCAGCCCCAGCATTTT. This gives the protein CASSISRDQPQHF.

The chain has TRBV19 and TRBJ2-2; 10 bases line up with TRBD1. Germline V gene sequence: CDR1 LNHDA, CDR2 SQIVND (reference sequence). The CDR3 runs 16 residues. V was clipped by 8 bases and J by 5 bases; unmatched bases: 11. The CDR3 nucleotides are TGTGCCAGTCACACCCCCAGGACAGGGGGAACCGGGGAGCTGTTTTTT. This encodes CASHTPRTGGTGELFF.

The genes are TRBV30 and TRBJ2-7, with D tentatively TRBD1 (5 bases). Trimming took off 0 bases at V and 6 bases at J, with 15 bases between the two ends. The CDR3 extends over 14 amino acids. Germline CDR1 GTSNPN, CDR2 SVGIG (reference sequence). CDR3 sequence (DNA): TGTGCCTGGAGTGTTCAGGGATCTTCGGCCGAGCAGTACTTC. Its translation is CAWSVQGSSAEQYF.

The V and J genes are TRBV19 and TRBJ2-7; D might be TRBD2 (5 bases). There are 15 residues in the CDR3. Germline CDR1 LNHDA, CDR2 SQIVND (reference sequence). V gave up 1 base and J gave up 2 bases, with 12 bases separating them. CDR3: CASSIGGAGPYEQYF. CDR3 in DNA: TGTGCCAGTAGTATAGGGGGAGCAGGCCCCTACGAGCAGTACTTC.

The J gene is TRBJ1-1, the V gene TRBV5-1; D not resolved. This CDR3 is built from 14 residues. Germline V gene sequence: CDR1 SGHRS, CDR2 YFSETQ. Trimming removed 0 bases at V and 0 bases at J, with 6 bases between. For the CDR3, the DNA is TGCGCCAGCAGCTTGGAGAGTATGAACACTGAAGCTTTCTTT. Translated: CASSLESMNTEAFF.